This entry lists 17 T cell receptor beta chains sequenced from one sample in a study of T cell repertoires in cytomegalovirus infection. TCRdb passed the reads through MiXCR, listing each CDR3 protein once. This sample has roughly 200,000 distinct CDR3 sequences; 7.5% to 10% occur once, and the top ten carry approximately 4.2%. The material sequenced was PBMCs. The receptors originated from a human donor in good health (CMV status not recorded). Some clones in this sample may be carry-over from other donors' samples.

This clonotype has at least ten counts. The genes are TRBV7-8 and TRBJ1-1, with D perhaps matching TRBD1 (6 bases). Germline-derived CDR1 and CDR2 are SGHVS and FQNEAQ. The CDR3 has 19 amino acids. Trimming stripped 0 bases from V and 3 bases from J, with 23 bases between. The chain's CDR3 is CASSLARYMAGDRDTEAFF. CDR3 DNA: TGTGCCAGCAGCTTAGCTCGGTATATGGCAGGGGATAGGGACACTGAAGCTTTCTTT.

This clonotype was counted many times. In DNA form, the CDR3 reads TGTGCCAGCAGCCAGGGGGTTGCGAACACTGAAGCTTTCTTT. Protein sequence: CASSQGVANTEAFF. The gene calls are TRBV7-2 and TRBJ1-1; 7 bases are shared with TRBD1. J gave up 1 base and V 5 bases, and 4 bases lay outside the gene matches. Looked up from germline, CDR1 is SGHTA and CDR2 is FQGNSA. The CDR3 has 14 amino acids.

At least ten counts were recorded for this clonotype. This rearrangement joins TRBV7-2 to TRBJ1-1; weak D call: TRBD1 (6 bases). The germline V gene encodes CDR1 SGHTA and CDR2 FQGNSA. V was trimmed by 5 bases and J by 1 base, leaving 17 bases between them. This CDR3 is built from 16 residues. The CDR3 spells CASSVTWGGGNTEAFF. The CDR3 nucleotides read TGTGCCAGCAGCGTGACTTGGGGAGGGGGGAACACTGAAGCTTTCTTT. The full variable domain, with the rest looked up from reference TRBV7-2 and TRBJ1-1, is GAGVSQSPSNKVTEKGKDVELRCDPISGHTALYWYRQSLGQGLEFLIYFQGNSAPDKSGLPSDRFSAERTGGSVSTLTIQRTQQEDSAVYLCASSVTWGGGNTEAFFGQGTRLTVV.

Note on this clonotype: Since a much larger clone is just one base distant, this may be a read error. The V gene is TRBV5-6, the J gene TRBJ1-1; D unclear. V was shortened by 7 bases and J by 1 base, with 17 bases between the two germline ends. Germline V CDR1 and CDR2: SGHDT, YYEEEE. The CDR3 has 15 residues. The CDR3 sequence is CASGWVDQQNTEAFF. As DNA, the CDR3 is TGTGCCAGCGGCTGGGTGGACCAACAGAACACTGAAGCTTTCTTT.

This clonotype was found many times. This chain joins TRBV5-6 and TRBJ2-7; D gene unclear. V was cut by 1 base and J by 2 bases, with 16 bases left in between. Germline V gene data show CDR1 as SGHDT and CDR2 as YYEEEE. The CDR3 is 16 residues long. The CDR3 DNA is TGTGCCAGCAGCTTGTACCTGAGTCGCGGAACCTACGAGCAGTACTTC. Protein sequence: CASSLYLSRGTYEQYF. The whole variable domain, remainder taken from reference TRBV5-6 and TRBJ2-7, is DAGVTQSPTHLIKTRGQQVTLRCSPKSGHDTVSWYQQALGQGPQFIFQYYEEEERQRGNFPDRFSGHQFPNYSSELNVNALLLGDSALYLCASSLYLSRGTYEQYFGPGTRLTVT.

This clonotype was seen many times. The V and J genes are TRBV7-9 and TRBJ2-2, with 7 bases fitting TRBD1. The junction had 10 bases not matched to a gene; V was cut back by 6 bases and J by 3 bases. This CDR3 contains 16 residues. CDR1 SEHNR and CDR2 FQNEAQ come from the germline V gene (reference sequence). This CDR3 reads CASRQPDRVDTGELFF. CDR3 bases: TGTGCCAGCAGGCAACCTGACAGGGTTGACACCGGGGAGCTGTTTTTT.

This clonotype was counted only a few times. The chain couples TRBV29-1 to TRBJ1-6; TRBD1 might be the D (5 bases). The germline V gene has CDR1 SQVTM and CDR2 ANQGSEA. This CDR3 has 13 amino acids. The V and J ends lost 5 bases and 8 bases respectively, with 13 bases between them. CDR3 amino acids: CSVRGGGDSPLHF. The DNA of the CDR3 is TGCAGCGTTCGGGGGGGGGGAGATTCACCCCTCCACTTT.

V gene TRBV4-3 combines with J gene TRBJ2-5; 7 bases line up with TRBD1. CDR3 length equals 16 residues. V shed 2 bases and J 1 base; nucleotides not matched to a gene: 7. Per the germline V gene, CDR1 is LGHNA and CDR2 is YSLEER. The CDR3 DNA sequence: TGCGCCAGCAGCCAATATTGGAGACAGGGCCAAGAGACCCAGTACTTC. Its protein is CASSQYWRQGQETQYF.

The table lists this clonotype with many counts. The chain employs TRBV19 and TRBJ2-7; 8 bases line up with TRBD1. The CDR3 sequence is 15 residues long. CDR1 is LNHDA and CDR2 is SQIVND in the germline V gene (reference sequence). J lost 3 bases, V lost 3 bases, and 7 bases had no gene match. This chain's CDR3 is CASSMDGQGFYEQYF. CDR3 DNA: TGTGCCAGTAGTATGGATGGACAGGGCTTCTACGAGCAGTACTTC.

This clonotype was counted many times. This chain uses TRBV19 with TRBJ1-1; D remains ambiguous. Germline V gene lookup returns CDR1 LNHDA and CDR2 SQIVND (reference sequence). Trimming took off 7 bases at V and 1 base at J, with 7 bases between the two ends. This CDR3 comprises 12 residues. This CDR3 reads CASNTGNTEAFF. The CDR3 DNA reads TGTGCCAGTAATACGGGGAACACTGAAGCTTTCTTT.

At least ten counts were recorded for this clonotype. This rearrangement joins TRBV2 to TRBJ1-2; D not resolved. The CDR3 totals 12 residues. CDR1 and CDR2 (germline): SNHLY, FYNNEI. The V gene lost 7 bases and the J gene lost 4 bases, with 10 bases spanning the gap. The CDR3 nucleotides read TGTGCCAGCATTGAGGATCCCTATGGCTACACCTTC. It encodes CASIEDPYGYTF.

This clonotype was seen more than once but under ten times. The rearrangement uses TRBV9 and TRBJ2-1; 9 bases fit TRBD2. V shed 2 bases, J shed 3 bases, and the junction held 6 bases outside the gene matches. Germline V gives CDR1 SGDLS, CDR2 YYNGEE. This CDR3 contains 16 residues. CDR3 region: CASSVSGGLDYNEQFF. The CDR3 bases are TGTGCCAGCAGCGTTAGCGGGGGTCTTGACTACAATGAGCAGTTCTTC.

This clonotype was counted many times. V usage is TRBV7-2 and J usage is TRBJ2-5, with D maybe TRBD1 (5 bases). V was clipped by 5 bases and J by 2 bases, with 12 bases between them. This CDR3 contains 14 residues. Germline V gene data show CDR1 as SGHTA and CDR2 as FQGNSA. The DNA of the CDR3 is TGTGCCAGCAGCCTCGTTAGACAGCAAGAGACCCAGTACTTC. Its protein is CASSLVRQQETQYF.

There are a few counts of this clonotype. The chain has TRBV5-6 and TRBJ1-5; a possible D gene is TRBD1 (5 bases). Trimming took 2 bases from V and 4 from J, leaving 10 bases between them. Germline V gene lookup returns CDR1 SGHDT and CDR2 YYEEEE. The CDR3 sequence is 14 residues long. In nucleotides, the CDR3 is TGTGCCAGCAGCTTTAGCGGACAAAATCAGCCCCAGCATTTT. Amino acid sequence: CASSFSGQNQPQHF.

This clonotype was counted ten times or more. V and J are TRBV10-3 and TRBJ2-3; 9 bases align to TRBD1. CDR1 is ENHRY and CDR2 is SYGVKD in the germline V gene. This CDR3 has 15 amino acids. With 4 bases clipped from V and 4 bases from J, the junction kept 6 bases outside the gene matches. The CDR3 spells CAISGGTGSSDTQYF. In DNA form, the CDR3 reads TGTGCCATCAGTGGGGGGACAGGGTCCTCAGATACGCAGTATTTT.

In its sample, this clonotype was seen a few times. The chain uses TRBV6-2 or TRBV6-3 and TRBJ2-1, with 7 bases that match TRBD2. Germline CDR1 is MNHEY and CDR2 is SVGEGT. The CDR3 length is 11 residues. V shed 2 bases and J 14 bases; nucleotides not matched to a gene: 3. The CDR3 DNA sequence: TGTGCCAGCAGTTACGGGCGGGAGAAGTTCTTC. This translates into CASSYGREKFF.

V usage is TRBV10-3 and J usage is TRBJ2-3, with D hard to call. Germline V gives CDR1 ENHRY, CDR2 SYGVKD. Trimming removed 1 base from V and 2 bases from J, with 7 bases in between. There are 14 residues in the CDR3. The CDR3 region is CAISELLTTDTQYF. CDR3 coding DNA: TGTGCCATCAGTGAGTTATTAACCACAGATACGCAGTATTTT.